This is a list of T cell receptor beta chains from one sample in a study of blood T cell repertoires in COVID-19. Produced via immunoSEQ multiplex PCR; TCRdb's table is partial and in-frame only. This table holds 200,000 to 300,000 clones, more than 90% found once. Specimen: peripheral blood. The receptors were gathered from a person in their late teens or twenties with COVID-19, enrolled during active disease. Each CDR3 is given with its conserved first and last residue. Each record gives: J gene, V gene, CDR3 protein.

J: TRBJ2-3
V: TRBV28
CDR3: CASSLTLRLAGAADTQYF

J: TRBJ2-1
V: TRBV4-1
CDR3: CASSQERRSYNEQFF

J: TRBJ2-7
V: TRBV11-2
CDR3: CASSPGTSVYEQYF

J: TRBJ1-6
V: TRBV10-3
CDR3: CAISEGEGRVYSPLHF

J: TRBJ2-7
V: TRBV15
CDR3: CATSRGTGGASEQYF

J: TRBJ1-4
V: TRBV19
CDR3: CASSPWTGNEKLFF

J: TRBJ2-1
V: TRBV5-1
CDR3: CASSLGYRDEQFF

J: TRBJ1-5
V: TRBV19
CDR3: CASSTDRAGAQPQHF

J: TRBJ2-1
V: TRBV10-3
CDR3: CAINEGSIENEQFF

J: TRBJ1-6
V: TRBV27
CDR3: CASSFGRGNSPLHF

J: TRBJ2-3
V: TRBV4-1
CDR3: CASSQTQGAGDTQYF

J: TRBJ2-7
V: TRBV2
CDR3: CASSEARRGLGLSYEQYF

J: TRBJ2-7
V: TRBV11-3
CDR3: CASSKGGYEQYF

J: TRBJ2-5
V: TRBV5-1
CDR3: CASSSIGGRAGETQYF

J: TRBJ2-2
V: TRBV9
CDR3: CASSVQGGRTGELFF

J: TRBJ1-3
V: TRBV12-3/TRBV12-4
CDR3: CASGDSTGNTIYF

J: TRBJ1-5
V: TRBV28
CDR3: CASRNRDSLQPQHF

J: TRBJ2-7
V: TRBV7-9
CDR3: CASSLGDSSSYEQYF

J: TRBJ2-7
V: TRBV28
CDR3: CASSLEWDRGTYEQYF

J: TRBJ2-7
V: TRBV7-2
CDR3: CASSARDRGPEQYF

J: TRBJ2-7
V: TRBV6-5
CDR3: CASSYSARTYEQYF

J: TRBJ2-1
V: TRBV6-5
CDR3: CASSKDRGYNEQFF

J: TRBJ1-3
V: TRBV3-1/TRBV3-2
CDR3: CASSQESRALHF

J: TRBJ2-7
V: TRBV7-9
CDR3: CASSTSDRVHSYEQYF

J: TRBJ2-7
V: TRBV7-2
CDR3: CASSSGTTTYEQYF

J: TRBJ2-1
V: TRBV2
CDR3: CASSEGLLAGFRSPYNEQFF

J: TRBJ2-3
V: TRBV29-1
CDR3: CSVVYTDTQYF

J: TRBJ1-2
V: TRBV3-1/TRBV3-2
CDR3: CASSLITGSGGYTF

J: TRBJ2-2
V: TRBV19
CDR3: CASSILAGAANGELFF

J: TRBJ2-3
V: TRBV7-9
CDR3: CASSLAGGSTDTQYF

J: TRBJ2-1
V: TRBV13
CDR3: CASSPGGSNEQFF

J: TRBJ2-1
V: TRBV5-1
CDR3: CASSSPPGQGPSYNEQFF

J: TRBJ2-5
V: TRBV4-1
CDR3: CASSQSPGGMGETQYF

J: TRBJ2-1
V: TRBV6-5
CDR3: CASRSGTSPYNEQFF

J: TRBJ1-1
V: TRBV24-1
CDR3: CATSDFRGTEAFF

J: TRBJ1-4
V: TRBV5-1
CDR3: CASSLESPNEKLFF

J: TRBJ2-7
V: TRBV5-8
CDR3: CASSRDIGYYEQYF

J: TRBJ2-7
V: TRBV10-3
CDR3: CAIRSGQAPPGEQYF